This T cell receptor (beta chain) was profiled in a study of T cell responses to AZD1222 COVID-19 vaccine (dated by TCRdb to about 2021). Study-level background: Because spike-specific TCR depth and breadth did not differ between the two schedules, AZD1222 recipients who got a second dose at roughly 4 weeks were pooled with those who got a second dose at roughly 12 weeks. TCR sequencing was performed for 233 trial participants, of whom 207 were given two doses of AZD1222 and about 25 were given two doses of MenACWY control vaccine. Enrollment into the trials was organized by age into subgroups of 18-55, 56-69 and 70-plus years, and those subgroups contained roughly 150, 30 and 60 TCR-sequenced participants, respectively. Overall results and qualifications from the work: In the small 56-69-year group, the increase in depth fell short of significance, most likely because of low power. Vaccine-associated CD4 TCRs spanned the whole spike protein, with dominant responses in regions 160-218 and 743-854. Because no day 14 peak-response samples were available, the repertoires could be characterized only after the peak T cell response. Participants were mostly white British, with more females than males. The authors suggested clonal diversity may have been underestimated. Conclusions about previously exposed vaccinees are limited because only six or seven AZD1222 recipients were SARS-CoV-2 seropositive at baseline. Reportedly, close to half of the unique spike-specific TCRs recognized epitopes lying outside the regions that are mutated in the B.1.351 and B.1.1.7 variants. After two AZD1222 doses, spike-specific TCR breadth and depth were significantly higher than at day 0 and than in MenACWY recipients.

In regard to this clone: Its antigen is still unknown. No per-base quality is available; no much larger clone lies one base away.

The CDR3 regions of human TCRbeta chains were analyzed by immunosequencing. From the authors' description of their analysis: TCRs in the repertoires were compared against a reference library of SARS-CoV-2-specific TCRs that had been generated with the MIRA antigen-specificity platform. Breadth meant the fraction of unique TCRs that were SARS-CoV-2-associated, whereas depth meant the fraction of total T cells that were SARS-CoV-2-associated. Using the MIRA data, each spike-specific TCR was mapped to the spike region that the TCR reacts to and placed in a CD4 or CD8 class. Log10-transformed breadth and depth values were compared by one-way ANOVA with Sidak's multiple comparisons tests. This is the immuneACCESS table as TCRdb keeps it, with only in-frame sequences that have V and J called. A part of the clones is gone; compared with another copy, unresolved V genes explain less than half, and the rest is unexplained. The V and J calls and clone size were taken over from that table, and D and trimming were inferred from the DNA. The sample table holds 100,000 to 130,000 clones, of which approximately 86% were seen once. 3.5% to 4.5% of the sample comes from the top ten.

According to the study, the label for this sample's time point signals: baseline before first vaccination. Vaccinee samples came from UK trials COV001 and COV002, including a single-blind randomized controlled phase 2/3 trial of AZD1222 (ChAdOx1 nCoV-19) in healthy adults. Trial participant PBMC samples were collected at day 0 and day 28 after the second dose for TCRbeta chain sequencing. The origin of this receptor is an adult in good health. The sequenced sample was peripheral blood, obtained on day 0 of AZD1222 vaccination.

The CDR3: CAISERENYGYTF. The sequence in DNA is TGTGCCATCAGCGAGAGGGAAAACTATGGCTACACCTTC. Here the chain combines TRBV10-3 and TRBJ1-2, with the D segment identity uncertain. The germline V gene sets CDR1 to ENHRY and CDR2 to SYGVKD. The cysteine opens and the phenylalanine closes a CDR3 of 13 amino acids. The sequence is cut down to CDR3 DNA, 39 bases in frame from base 1. V gives up 6 bases and J gives up 2 bases, and the segment between their germline ends measures 10 bases.